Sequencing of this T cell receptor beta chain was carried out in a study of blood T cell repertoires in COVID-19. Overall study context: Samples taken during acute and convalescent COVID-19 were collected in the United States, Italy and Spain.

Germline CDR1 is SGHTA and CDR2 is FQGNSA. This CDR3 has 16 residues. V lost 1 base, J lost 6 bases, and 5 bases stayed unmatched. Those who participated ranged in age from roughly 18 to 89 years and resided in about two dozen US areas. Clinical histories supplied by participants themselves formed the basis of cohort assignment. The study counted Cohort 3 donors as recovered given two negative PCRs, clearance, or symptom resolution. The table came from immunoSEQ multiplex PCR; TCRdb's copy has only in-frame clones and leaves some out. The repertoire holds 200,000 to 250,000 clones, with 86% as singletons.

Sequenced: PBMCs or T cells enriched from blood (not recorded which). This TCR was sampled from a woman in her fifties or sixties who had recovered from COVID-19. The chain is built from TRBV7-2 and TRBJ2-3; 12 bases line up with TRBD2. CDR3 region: CASSLGPSGRDDTQYF. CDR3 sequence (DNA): TGTGCCAGCAGCTTAGGTCCTAGCGGGAGGGACGATACGCAGTATTTT. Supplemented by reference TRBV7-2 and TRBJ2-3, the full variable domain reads GAGVSQSPSNKVTEKGKDVELRCDPISGHTALYWYRQSLGQGLEFLIYFQGNSAPDKSGLPSDRFSAERTGGSVSTLTIQRTQQEDSAVYLCASSLGPSGRDDTQYFGPGTRLTVL.